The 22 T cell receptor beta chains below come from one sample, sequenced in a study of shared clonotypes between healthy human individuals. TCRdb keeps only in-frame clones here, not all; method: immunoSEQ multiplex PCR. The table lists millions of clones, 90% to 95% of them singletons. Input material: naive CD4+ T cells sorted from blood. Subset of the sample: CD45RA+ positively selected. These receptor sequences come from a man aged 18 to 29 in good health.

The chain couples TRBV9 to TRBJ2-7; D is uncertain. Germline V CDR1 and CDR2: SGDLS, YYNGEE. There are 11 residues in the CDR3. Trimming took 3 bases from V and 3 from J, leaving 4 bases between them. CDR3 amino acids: CASSDNYEQYF. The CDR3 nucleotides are TGTGCCAGCAGCGACAACTACGAGCAGTACTTC.

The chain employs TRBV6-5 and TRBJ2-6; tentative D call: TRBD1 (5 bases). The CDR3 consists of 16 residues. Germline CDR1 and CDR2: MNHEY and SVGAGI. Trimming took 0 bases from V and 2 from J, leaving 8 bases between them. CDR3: CASSYSSQAGANVLTF. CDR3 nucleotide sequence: TGTGCCAGCAGTTACTCTTCACAGGCTGGGGCCAACGTCCTGACTTTC.

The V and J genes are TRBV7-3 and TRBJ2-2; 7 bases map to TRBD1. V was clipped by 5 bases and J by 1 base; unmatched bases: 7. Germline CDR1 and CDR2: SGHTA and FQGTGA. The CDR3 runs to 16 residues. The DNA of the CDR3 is TGTGCCAGCAGCCAAAGACAGGGTGTGAACACCGGGGAGCTGTTTTTT. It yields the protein CASSQRQGVNTGELFF.

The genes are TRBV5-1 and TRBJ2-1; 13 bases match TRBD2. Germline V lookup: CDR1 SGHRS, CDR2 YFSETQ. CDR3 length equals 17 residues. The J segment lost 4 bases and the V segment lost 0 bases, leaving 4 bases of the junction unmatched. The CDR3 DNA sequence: TGCGCCAGCAGCTTGGGGACTAGCGGGAGAGGATACAATGAGCAGTTCTTC. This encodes CASSLGTSGRGYNEQFF.

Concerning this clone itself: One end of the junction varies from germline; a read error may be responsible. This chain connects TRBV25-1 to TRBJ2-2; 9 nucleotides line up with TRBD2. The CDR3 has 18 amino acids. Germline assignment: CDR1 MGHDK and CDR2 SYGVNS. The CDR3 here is CRLGQGEAGGSNTGELFF. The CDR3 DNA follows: TGCCGATTAGGGCAGGGGGAAGCGGGAGGATCGAACACCGGGGAGCTGTTTTTT.

The CDR3 coding sequence is TGTGCCAGCAGTTACAATGAAGCTGAAGCTTTCTTT. Amino acid sequence: CASSYNEAEAFF. The V call is TRBV6-6, the J call TRBJ1-1; D gene ambiguous. Germline V gene lookup returns CDR1 MNHNY and CDR2 SVGAGI (reference sequence). V lost 2 bases and J lost 6, with 7 bases in between. CDR3 size: 12 residues.

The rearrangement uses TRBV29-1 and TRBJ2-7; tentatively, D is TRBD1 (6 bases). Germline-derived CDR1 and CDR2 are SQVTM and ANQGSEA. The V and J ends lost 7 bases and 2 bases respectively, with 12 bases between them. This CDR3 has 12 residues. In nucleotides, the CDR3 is TGCAGCGGCGAGACAGGTCCCTACGAGCAGTACTTC. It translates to CSGETGPYEQYF.

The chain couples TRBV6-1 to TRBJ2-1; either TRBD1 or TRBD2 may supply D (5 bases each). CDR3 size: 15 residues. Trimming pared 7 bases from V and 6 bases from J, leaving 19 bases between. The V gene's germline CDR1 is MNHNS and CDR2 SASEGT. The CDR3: CASKWFREKGNEQFF. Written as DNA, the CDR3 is TGTGCCAGCAAGTGGTTCAGGGAGAAGGGCAATGAGCAGTTCTTC.

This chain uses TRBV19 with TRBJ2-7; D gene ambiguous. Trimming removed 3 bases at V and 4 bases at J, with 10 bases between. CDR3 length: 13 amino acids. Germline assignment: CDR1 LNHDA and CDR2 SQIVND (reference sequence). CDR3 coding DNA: TGTGCCAGTAGTATTGGGCTAAAATACGAGCAGTACTTC. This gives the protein CASSIGLKYEQYF.

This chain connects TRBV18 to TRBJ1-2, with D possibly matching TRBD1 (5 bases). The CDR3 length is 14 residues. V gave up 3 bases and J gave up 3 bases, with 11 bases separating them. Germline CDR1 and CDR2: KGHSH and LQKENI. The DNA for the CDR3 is TGTGCCAGCTCACCCTTACAGGAAGACTATGGCTACACCTTC. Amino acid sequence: CASSPLQEDYGYTF.

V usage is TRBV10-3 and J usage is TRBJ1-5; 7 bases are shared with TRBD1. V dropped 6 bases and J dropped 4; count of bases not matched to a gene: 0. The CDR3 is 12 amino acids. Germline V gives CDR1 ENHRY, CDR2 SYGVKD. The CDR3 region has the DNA TGTGCCATCAGGACAGGGAATCAGCCCCAGCATTTT. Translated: CAIRTGNQPQHF.

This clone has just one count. This chain's CDR3 is CASSFPQGPGETQYF. The CDR3 bases are TGTGCCAGCAGTTTCCCCCAGGGGCCGGGAGAGACCCAGTACTTC. The V and J genes are TRBV28 and TRBJ2-5, with a tentative D call TRBD1 (6 bases). Trimming shortened V by 3 bases and J by 4 bases, and 15 bases separated the two germline ends. There are 15 residues in the CDR3. CDR1 is MDHEN and CDR2 is SYDVKM in the germline V gene. Drawing the rest from reference TRBV28 and TRBJ2-5, the complete variable domain is DVKVTQSSRYLVKRTGEKVFLECVQDMDHENMFWYRQDPGLGLRLIYFSYDVKMKEKGDIPEGYSVSREKKERFSLILESASTNQTSMYLCASSFPQGPGETQYFGPGTRLLVL.

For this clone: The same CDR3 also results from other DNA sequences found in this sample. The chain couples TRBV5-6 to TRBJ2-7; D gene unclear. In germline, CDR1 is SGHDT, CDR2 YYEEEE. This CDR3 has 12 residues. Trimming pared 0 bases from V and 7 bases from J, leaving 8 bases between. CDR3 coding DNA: TGTGCCAGCAGCTTGGATCTAGGTGAGCAGTACTTC. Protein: CASSLDLGEQYF.

The CDR3 loop reads CSVAGLMKLDGYTF. The CDR3 nucleotides are TGCAGCGTAGCCGGACTTATGAAACTCGATGGCTACACCTTC. The gene calls are TRBV29-1 and TRBJ1-2; D gene ambiguous. The CDR3 covers 14 residues. Germline V CDR1 and CDR2: SQVTM, ANQGSEA. Trimming shortened V by 6 bases and J by 6 bases, and 20 bases separated the two germline ends.

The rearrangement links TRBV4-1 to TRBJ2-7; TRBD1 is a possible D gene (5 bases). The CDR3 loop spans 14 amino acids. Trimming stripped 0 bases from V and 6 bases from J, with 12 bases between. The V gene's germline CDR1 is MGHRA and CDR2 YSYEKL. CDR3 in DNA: TGCGCCAGCAGCCAAGAACCCAGGGTTAGCGAGCAGTACTTC. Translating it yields CASSQEPRVSEQYF.

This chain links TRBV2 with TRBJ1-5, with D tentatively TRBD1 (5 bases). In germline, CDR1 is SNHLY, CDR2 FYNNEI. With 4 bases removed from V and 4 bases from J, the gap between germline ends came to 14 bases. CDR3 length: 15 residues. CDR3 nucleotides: TGTGCCAGCAGTGCCCAGGGTGACCAAAATCAGCCCCAGCATTTT. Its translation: CASSAQGDQNQPQHF.

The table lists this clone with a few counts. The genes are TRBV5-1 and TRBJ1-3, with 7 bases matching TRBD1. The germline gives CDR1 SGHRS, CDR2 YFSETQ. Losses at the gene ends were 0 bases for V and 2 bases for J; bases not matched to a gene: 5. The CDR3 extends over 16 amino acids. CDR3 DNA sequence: TGCGCCAGCAGCTTGGTCGGGACAGAGGCTGGAAACACCATATATTTT. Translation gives CASSLVGTEAGNTIYF.

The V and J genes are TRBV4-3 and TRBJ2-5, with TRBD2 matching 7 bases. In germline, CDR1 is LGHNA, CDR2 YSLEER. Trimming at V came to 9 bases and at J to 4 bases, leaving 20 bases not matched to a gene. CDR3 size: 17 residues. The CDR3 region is CARGIRSRGRAGETQYF. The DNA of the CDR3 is TGCGCCAGAGGAATTCGGTCTCGGGGGAGGGCCGGAGAGACCCAGTACTTC.

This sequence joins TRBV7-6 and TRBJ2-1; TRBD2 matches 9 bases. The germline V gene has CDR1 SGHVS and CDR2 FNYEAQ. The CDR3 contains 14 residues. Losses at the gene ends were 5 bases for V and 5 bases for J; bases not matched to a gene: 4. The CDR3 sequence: CASSRLADNNEQFF. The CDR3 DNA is TGTGCCAGCAGCCGACTAGCGGATAACAATGAGCAGTTCTTC.

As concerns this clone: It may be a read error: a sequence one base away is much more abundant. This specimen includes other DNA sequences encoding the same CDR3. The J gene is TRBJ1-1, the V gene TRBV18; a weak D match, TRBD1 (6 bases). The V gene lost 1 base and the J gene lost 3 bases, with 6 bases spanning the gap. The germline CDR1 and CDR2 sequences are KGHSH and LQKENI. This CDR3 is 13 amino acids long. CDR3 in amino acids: CASSPHRDTEAFF. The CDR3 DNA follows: TGTGCCAGCTCACCACACAGGGACACTGAAGCTTTCTTT.

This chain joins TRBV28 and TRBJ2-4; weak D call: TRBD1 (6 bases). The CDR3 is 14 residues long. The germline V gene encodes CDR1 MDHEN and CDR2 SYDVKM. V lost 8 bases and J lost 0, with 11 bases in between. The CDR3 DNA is TGTGCCAGCCTGGACAGCCTAGCCAAAAACATTCAGTACTTC. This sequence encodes CASLDSLAKNIQYF.

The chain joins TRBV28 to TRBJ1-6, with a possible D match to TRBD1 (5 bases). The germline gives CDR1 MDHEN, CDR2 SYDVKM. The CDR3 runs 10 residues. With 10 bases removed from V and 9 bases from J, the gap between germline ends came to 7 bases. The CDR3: CATGASPLHF. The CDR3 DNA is TGTGCCACCGGGGCTTCACCCCTCCACTTT.